A selection of T cell receptor beta chains follows, all from one sample in a study of T cells in tumors and immune-related adverse events. Sequenced by immunoSEQ multiplex PCR; TCRdb stores in-frame clones only, minus some. Here the sample spans about 22,000 clones, about 93% being singletons. This material consisted of lymph node tissue, taken from a patient treated with anti-PD-1 therapy. Every receptor here comes from a female donor with metastatic renal cell carcinoma. The CDR3 runs from the conserved cysteine through the conserved F or W. The D gene is left open where the match is weak. Clone size is given for some rows only: seen once, a few or many times, or a class if the clone is expanded.

clone size,D gene,J gene,V gene,CDR3 protein,CDR3 DNA
.,.,TRBJ2-6,TRBV4-1,CASSQGPTGANVLTF,TGCGCCAGCAGCCAAGGTCCCACTGGGGCCAACGTCCTGACTTTC
.,.,TRBJ1-1,TRBV9,CASSVSGTPLLGAEAFF,TGTGCCAGCAGCGTATCCGGGACCCCCCTATTGGGGGCTGAAGCTTTCTTT
.,TRBD2,TRBJ2-5,TRBV5-8,CASSLLAVYQETQYF,TGTGCCAGCAGCTTACTAGCGGTGTACCAAGAGACCCAGTACTTC
.,.,TRBJ1-5,TRBV6-1,CASSVVGGPNQPQHF,TGTGCCAGCAGTGTAGTAGGAGGCCCCAATCAGCCCCAGCATTTT
.,TRBD1,TRBJ1-1,TRBV18,CASSASTGLNTEAFF,TGTGCCAGCTCAGCCTCGACAGGGCTGAACACTGAAGCTTTCTTT
.,.,TRBJ1-4,TRBV7-2,CASSFPGPNEKLFF,TGTGCCAGCAGCTTCCCAGGCCCTAATGAAAAACTGTTTTTT
.,TRBD2,TRBJ2-1,TRBV7-9,CASSLRAGGPDEQFF,TGTGCCAGCAGCTTAAGGGCGGGGGGCCCGGATGAGCAGTTCTTC
.,TRBD2,TRBJ2-1,TRBV5-1,CASSGMTSGSINEQFF,TGCGCCAGCAGCGGAATGACTAGCGGGAGTATAAATGAGCAGTTCTTC
.,TRBD2,TRBJ2-4,TRBV4-1,CASSPINFLGGGNIQYF,TGCGCCAGCAGCCCAATCAATTTCTTGGGGGGAGGGAACATTCAGTACTTC
few,.,TRBJ2-2,TRBV30,CAWLHQGRWDTGELFF,TGTGCCTGGCTACACCAGGGGAGATGGGACACCGGGGAGCTGTTTTTT
.,TRBD1,TRBJ1-4,TRBV5-1,CASSATGAPNEKLFF,TGCGCCAGCAGCGCGACAGGGGCGCCTAATGAAAAACTGTTTTTT
.,.,TRBJ1-3,TRBV29-1,CSAKVGNTIYF,TGCAGCGCTAAGGTTGGAAACACCATATATTTT
.,.,TRBJ2-5,TRBV5-4,CAGSSTGQETQYF,TGTGCCGGCAGCTCAACAGGGCAAGAGACCCAGTACTTC
.,.,TRBJ2-7,TRBV5-4,CASSLTAGYEQYF,TGTGCCAGCAGCTTAACGGCGGGCTACGAGCAGTACTTC
.,TRBD2,TRBJ2-5,TRBV10-1,CASSETGTSGETQYF,TGCGCCAGCAGTGAGACCGGGACTAGCGGGGAGACCCAGTACTTC
.,.,TRBJ2-2,TRBV7-9,CASSLDVGTDTGELFF,TGTGCCAGCAGCTTAGATGTGGGCACGGACACCGGGGAGCTGTTTTTT
.,.,TRBJ1-1,TRBV6-5,CASSSQWGPLNTEAFF,TGTGCCAGCAGTTCACAGTGGGGACCCCTGAACACTGAAGCTTTCTTT
.,TRBD1,TRBJ2-7,TRBV5-1,CASSGGGTGGYEQYF,TGCGCCAGCAGCGGGGGTGGGACAGGGGGCTACGAGCAGTACTTC
once,TRBD2,TRBJ2-7,TRBV5-1,CASSLAPIAGGEFEQYF,TGCGCCAGCAGCTTGGCCCCCATAGCGGGGGGGGAGTTCGAGCAGTACTTC
.,.,TRBJ2-7,TRBV4-1,CASSRILRVPGGAGSSYEQYF,TGCGCCAGCAGCCGAATCCTTCGGGTCCCAGGGGGGGCTGGGAGCTCCTACGAGCAGTACTTC
once,TRBD2,TRBJ2-3,TRBV14,CASSPGLAVDTQYF,TGTGCCAGCAGCCCAGGACTAGCCGTAGATACGCAGTATTTT
.,.,TRBJ2-1,TRBV11-3,CASSLDGTRVYNEQFF,TGTGCCAGCAGCTTAGACGGGACTCGGGTCTACAATGAGCAGTTCTTC
once,.,TRBJ2-3,TRBV4-2,CASSRGGGRRPDTQYF,TGTGCCAGCAGCCGAGGGGGGGGGAGGCGCCCAGATACGCAGTATTTT
once,.,TRBJ1-1,TRBV2,CASSAQEGTEAFF,TGTGCCAGCAGTGCTCAGGAGGGCACTGAAGCTTTCTTT
few,.,TRBJ1-5,TRBV18,CASSPGKDQPQHF,TGTGCCAGCTCACCAGGGAAGGATCAGCCCCAGCATTTT
.,.,TRBJ2-1,TRBV7-9,CASSLVNADNEQFF,TGTGCCAGCAGCTTAGTAAACGCAGACAATGAGCAGTTCTTC
.,.,TRBJ1-1,TRBV29-1,CSVAQGFGTEAFF,TGCAGCGTCGCCCAGGGGTTCGGCACTGAAGCTTTCTTT
.,.,TRBJ2-1,TRBV4-1,CASSQDSRGYRNEQFF,TGCGCCAGCAGCCAAGACTCCCGGGGCTATAGGAATGAGCAGTTCTTC
few,.,TRBJ1-6,TRBV19,CASKVGQPSSPLHF,TGTGCCAGTAAAGTGGGACAACCTTCCTCACCCCTCCACTTT
once,TRBD1,TRBJ2-7,TRBV7-7,CASSLGLPGTGGHEQYF,TGTGCCAGCAGCTTAGGGCTACCCGGGACAGGGGGCCACGAGCAGTACTTC
.,TRBD1,TRBJ1-1,TRBV28,CASSLNMGQGANTEAFF,TGTGCCAGCAGTTTAAATATGGGACAGGGGGCTAACACTGAAGCTTTCTTT
.,.,TRBJ2-1,TRBV5-1,CASSLGTAYNEQFF,TGCGCCAGCAGCTTGGGGACGGCCTACAATGAGCAGTTCTTC
.,.,TRBJ2-6,TRBV10-1,CATQPLGVAGANVLTF,TGCGCCACCCAGCCCCTCGGAGTTGCTGGGGCCAACGTCCTGACTTTC
.,.,TRBJ2-5,TRBV6-5,CASSYSSGTQYF,TGTGCCAGCAGTTACTCGTCTGGTACCCAGTACTTC
.,.,TRBJ1-1,TRBV6-6,CASSQIRDTEAFF,TGTGCCAGCAGTCAGATCAGAGACACTGAAGCTTTCTTT
.,.,TRBJ2-1,TRBV9,CASSASAGQSNEQFF,TGTGCCAGCAGCGCCTCCGCGGGGCAGTCCAATGAGCAGTTCTTC
.,.,TRBJ2-1,TRBV28,CATFEGLYNEQFF,TGTGCCACTTTCGAGGGCCTCTACAATGAGCAGTTCTTC
.,.,TRBJ1-2,TRBV5-5,CASSLERGAPYGYTF,TGTGCCAGCAGCTTGGAGAGGGGGGCGCCTTATGGCTACACCTTC
.,.,TRBJ2-2,TRBV5-1,CASRIRVAGELFF,TGCGCCAGCCGCATTAGGGTGGCCGGGGAGCTGTTTTTT
.,.,TRBJ1-2,TRBV4-3,CASQGSDGGYTF,TGCGCCAGCCAGGGCTCTGATGGTGGCTACACCTTC
.,.,TRBJ2-7,TRBV4-1,CASSQAGTVAYEQYF,TGCGCCAGCAGCCAAGCCGGGACGGTAGCCTACGAGCAGTACTTC
.,TRBD2,TRBJ2-1,TRBV7-9,CASSFSGGVNNEQFF,TGTGCCAGCAGCTTTAGCGGGGGGGTAAACAATGAGCAGTTCTTC
.,.,TRBJ1-3,TRBV5-5,CASSLAAGNGNTIYF,TGTGCCAGCAGCTTGGCCGCGGGTAATGGAAACACCATATATTTT
.,.,TRBJ2-1,TRBV19,CASSIEASLLGFNEQFF,TGTGCCAGTAGTATAGAGGCTAGCCTGCTAGGGTTCAATGAGCAGTTCTTC
.,.,TRBJ2-1,TRBV28,CASRPGGHNNEQFF,TGTGCCAGCCGACCTGGCGGCCACAACAATGAGCAGTTCTTC
.,TRBD2,TRBJ2-7,TRBV7-9,CASSLISGRAYEQYF,TGTGCCAGCAGCCTCATTAGCGGGAGGGCCTACGAGCAGTACTTC
.,.,TRBJ1-4,TRBV6-6,CASSMVANEKLFF,TGTGCCAGCAGTATGGTGGCTAATGAAAAACTGTTTTTT
.,TRBD1,TRBJ1-4,TRBV6-1,CASSRQGADEKLFF,TGTGCCAGCAGTCGACAGGGGGCTGATGAAAAACTGTTTTTT
.,.,TRBJ1-1,TRBV7-8,CASSLGRNTEAFF,TGTGCCAGCAGCTTGGGTCGGAACACTGAAGCTTTCTTT
.,.,TRBJ1-2,TRBV6-5,CASSYSAVGRHYGYTF,TGTGCCAGCAGTTACTCCGCCGTCGGCAGGCACTATGGCTACACCTTC
.,.,TRBJ2-1,TRBV4-1,CASSHGPLTGDLDEQFF,TGCGCCAGCAGCCATGGCCCCCTGACGGGAGATCTGGATGAGCAGTTCTTC
few,.,TRBJ1-5,TRBV6-1,CASSESDGNQPQHF,TGTGCCAGCAGTGAATCGGACGGAAATCAGCCCCAGCATTTT
.,TRBD2,TRBJ2-2,TRBV19,CASSEGVAGAGTGELFF,TGTGCCAGTAGCGAGGGGGTAGCGGGAGCGGGTACCGGGGAGCTGTTTTTT
.,.,TRBJ1-2,TRBV7-2,CASSFGQGKRGVYGYTF,TGTGCCAGCAGCTTTGGGCAGGGGAAGAGAGGGGTCTATGGCTACACCTTC
.,.,TRBJ2-3,TRBV5-4,CASSLFGALDTQYF,TGTGCCAGCAGTCTCTTCGGCGCATTGGATACGCAGTATTTT